The present entry profiles one TCR beta chain with its context. Mouse gene names and germline throughout. With the read ending 4 residues before the CDR3 end, the germline J gene is used to fill in that end. Markers used for sorting pooled cutaneous lymph node cells were CD4, CD8alpha, NKG2D, NKG2ACE and others. Once RNA had been extracted, it was reverse transcribed into cDNA to act as the sequencing template. Sequenced by immunoSEQ multiplex PCR; TCRdb stores in-frame clones only, minus some. The profile covers 20,000 or so clones, none occurring a single time. The CDR3 contains 17 residues. Unmatched junction bases numbered 4, after V lost 0 bases and J lost 0 bases. CDR1 NSQYPW and CDR2 LRSPGD come from the germline V gene (reference sequence). The data stem from a study of CD8+ T cells in alopecia areata. The wider study: Recipients were approximately 6-10-week-old female C3H/HeJ mice grafted with skin from roughly 6-13-month-old C3H/HeJ donors with spontaneous alopecia.

The receptor was isolated from a C3H/HeJ mouse with alopecia areata. This mouse strain has H2-k as its MHC haplotype. What was sequenced was CD8+ T cells sorted from a lymph node. V and J are TRBV1 and TRBJ2-2; 7 bases map to TRBD1. CDR3 bases read: TGCACCTGCAGTGCAGAGAGGGACAGATCAAACACCGGG. It encodes CTCSAERDRSNTG. The whole CDR3 reads CTCSAERDRSNTGQLYF.